The 3 T cell receptor beta chains given below trace back to one sample, sequenced in a study of CD8 T cells in Susac syndrome. RNA totalling roughly 0.45 to 1 ug underwent reverse transcription with random hexamers. Using its own MiXCR run on the immunoSEQ multiplex PCR reads, TCRdb lists one record per CDR3 protein. The repertoire consists of about 29,000 distinct CDR3 sequences, with around 94% occurring once and the leading ten covering 0.27%. The sample comprised CD8+ T cells from PBMCs. The receptors here all came from a human donor in good health.

The chain couples TRBV4-3 to TRBJ1-2, with unresolved D. Germline assignment: CDR1 LGHNA and CDR2 YSLEER. V shed 1 base and J shed 0 bases, with 9 bases lying between them. The CDR3 is made up of 15 amino acids. Here the CDR3 reads CASSQGAASNYGYTF. The CDR3 DNA reads TGCGCCAGCAGCCAAGGGGCAGCTTCTAACTATGGCTACACCTTC.

This clonotype was found a few times. The J gene is TRBJ2-7, the V gene TRBV6-2 or TRBV6-3; D may be TRBD2 (6 bases). The germline CDR1 and CDR2 sequences are MNHEY and SVGEGT. The germline V and J ends were trimmed by 0 bases and 0 bases, with 12 bases remaining between them. This CDR3 is built from 16 residues. The CDR3 nucleotides read TGTGCCAGCAGTTACTCGGGGGGACTCTTCTCCTACGAGCAGTACTTC. This encodes CASSYSGGLFSYEQYF.

V is TRBV7-2 and J is TRBJ2-7; possibly TRBD2 for D (6 bases). The length of the CDR3 is 14 residues. Trimming cost V 2 bases and J 4 bases, with 12 bases left between them. Germline assignment: CDR1 SGHTA and CDR2 FQGNSA. The CDR3 DNA follows: TGTGCCAGCAGCTTATCGGGGGTAGGGTACGAGCAGTACTTC. Protein: CASSLSGVGYEQYF.